This T cell receptor (beta chain) originates from a study of cytomegalovirus exposure and HLA in healthy donors (dated by TCRdb to the late 2010s). Regarding the study in general: An earlier analysis of fewer than 750 of the donors reported 276 Gb of sequence data and 95 million to 130 million unique TCR beta sequences obtained from around 180 million T cells. An early release covering 500 to 750 HLA-typed donors comprised about 320 gigabases of sequencing data and tens of millions of unique TCR sequences. In the later analysis, no new phenotypic data were used to find candidate immune exposures; instead, reliance was placed on TCR beta sequences and their occurrence across donors. Among the roughly 430 genotyped donors, approximately 82% belonged to the genetic ancestry cluster associated with self-reported Caucasian donors. The aim of the study was to test whether cataloging public T cell receptors could identify signatures of past pathogen exposure. All discovery cohort repertoires had been generated using a single sequencing platform. Genome-wide SNP genotypes for about 55% of the roughly 670 donors were used in a later genetic analysis, which treated that subset as a discovery cohort. In addition to the first cohort of 666 subjects, a separate validation cohort of 120 different subjects was used. The study used immunosequencing to profile the T cell repertoires of 666 subjects and linked those repertoires to cytomegalovirus serostatus. Typing coverage varied by locus: roughly 629-640 donors for A, B, C, DRB1 and DQB1; 500 to 550 for DQA1; about 590 for DPA1; roughly 470 for DPB1. On average, 235,054 unique TCR beta nucleotide sequences were sequenced per donor among about 400 genotyped donors of the cohort, with roughly 18% of those sequences being non-productive. In an earlier analysis of a few hundred of the donors, high-throughput TCR beta sequencing was used to judge whether each TCR beta V gene segment behaved as functional or pseudogenic. Donor age, sex, ethnicity and CMV serostatus were compiled together with the repertoire data. HLA typing included class I and class II loci at four-digit resolution. High-throughput TCR immunosequencing, statistical association of individual TCRs with disease status, and machine learning were combined to predict cytomegalovirus infection status. To study patterns of TCR occurrence, a later analysis re-analyzed previously published TCR beta repertoires from 600 to 750 donors and added high-resolution HLA genotyping. Because of strong linkage in the cohort, 5 or 6 DR-DQ haplotypes were treated as single units for association and clustering. Broad study findings and their caveats: Because HLA typing was unavailable for some donors at each locus, only the typed subset was used in association tests. In a later analysis, several top co-occurrence clusters were reported to appear linked to parvovirus B19, influenza, CMV and Epstein-Barr virus. A later analysis found that TCR association rates varied across HLA loci, with DRB1 alleles showing the most associated TCRs and HLA-C alleles the fewest. According to a later genetic analysis, donors in an Asian-associated ancestry cluster had fewer N-insertions in productive TCRs than the approximately 690-donor mean. Because the 87-base-pair reads could not distinguish some IMGT-functional V segments, including TRBV6-2 and TRBV6-3, those segments were excluded. Compared with equally common non-associated chains, HLA-associated TCR beta chains in a later analysis were more clonally expanded and had lower generation probabilities. A later genetic analysis associated a missense DCLRE1C variant with V-gene and J-gene trimming of TCR beta chains, and an independent cohort replicated the association. In the study, 150 to 200 TCR beta chains were listed as associated with cytomegalovirus. Most TCR sequences were seen in very few donors, while some public TCRs were found in many individuals. Linkage disequilibrium might explain the correlated functional status among segregating V segments, but an unknown experimental factor could not be ruled out. The sequencing pipeline was judged likely to have produced a cluster of highly shared sequence variants as a technical artifact. A further reported finding was that TCR beta sequences accurately predicted the HLA-A and HLA-B alleles for most subjects in the first cohort. When HLA alleles, especially DR and DQ, strongly co-occurred, TCR associations were difficult to assign to individual alleles. A few of the identified cytomegalovirus-associated TCR beta chains were confirmed in vitro to be specific for cytomegalovirus antigens. The presence/absence analyses assumed that sequencing depth was roughly uniform across donors, and that assumption may not be true. Immune exposure information for the cohort was limited to CMV serostatus. In a later analysis, most CMV-associated TCR beta chains were found to appear HLA-restricted, with HLA associations seemingly driven largely by CMV exposure. The classifier was reported to diagnose cytomegalovirus status with high specificity and sensitivity in both the original and validation cohorts. The earlier analysis of 587 of the donors excluded roughly 16 rarely observed V segments, including chromosome 9 orphons, because counts were too low. It was suggested by the authors that the approach could potentially be generalized to other disease states and immunological phenotypes. A later analysis associated about 17,000 TCR beta sequences with specific HLA alleles at a false discovery rate of 0.05. An earlier analysis of 587 of the donors showed that most TCR beta V segments appeared in productive rearrangements either about 87% or about 30% of the time, which broadly matched IMGT annotations. The cohort was sequenced for TCR beta chains only, and without alpha or paired-chain data the features that could be detected were limited.

The cohort consisted of 600 or so healthy bone marrow donors. Cohort members were all nominally healthy when sampled, although unrecorded immune exposures were likely present. The donor was CMV seropositive and was included in the group of 290 or so seropositive cohort members. Every donor gave a peripheral blood sample, and the peripheral blood mononuclear cells from that sample were used for TCR beta sequencing. The Qiagen DNeasy Blood Extraction Kit was used to extract genomic DNA from the blood cell samples. The library was obtained by the immunoSEQ multiplex PCR assay. The multiplex PCR relied on a mix of 60 forward primers for TCR Vbeta segments and 13 reverse primers for TCR Jbeta segments. A multiplex PCR assay on genomic DNA amplified the CDR3 region of rearranged TCR beta genes. The amplified TCR beta libraries were sequenced on the Illumina HiSeq System as 87-base-pair reads. Per the authors' processing: A later analysis tallied about 77 million unique TCR beta chains across the approximately 670 repertoires, and around 9.9 million of those chains were shared by two or more donors. Raw reads were error-corrected and collapsed into unique sequences by a nearest-neighbor algorithm in which closely related sequences were merged to remove PCR and sequencing errors. To assign V, D and J gene segments, CDR3 sequences were aligned to IMGT reference sequences. For a sequence to be retained, at least a six-nucleotide match to both a V gene segment and a J gene segment was required. Rearrangements were classified as productive when the CDR3 lacked stop codons and remained in frame with V and J, and all other rearrangements were classified as non-productive. Following IMGT convention, CDR3 was defined as the stretch from the second conserved V-encoded cysteine to the conserved J-encoded phenylalanine. The earlier analysis of about 590 of the donors excluded sequences that lacked an unambiguous match to a single V gene segment. In an earlier analysis of 450 to 700 of the donors, V segments were called functional above 56.7% productive rearrangements and were called segregating when the between-donor standard deviation exceeded 5%. A statistical classification framework was built for diagnosing cytomegalovirus status from the catalog of TCR beta chain sequences. A later analysis assigned V and J genes by comparing TCR nucleotide sequences with IMGT/GENE-DB human TR gene sequences. In a later analysis, CDR3 sequences and most-parsimonious VDJ recombination scenarios were assigned using the TCRdist pipeline. In a later analysis, each TCR beta chain was defined by its CDR3 amino acid sequence together with its V-gene family, and reads without a unique V-gene family were excluded. A later analysis removed 550 to 700 highly shared, low-generation-probability nucleotide sequences to deal with suspected cross-contamination and a sequencing artifact. In a later analysis, a clonal expansion index for each public chain was calculated from normalized within-repertoire ranks of inferred template counts. Generation probabilities in a later analysis came from a VDJ recombination model fitted to out-of-frame rearrangements, and those results were checked against IGoR. Hypergeometric tests were used in a later analysis to score TCR-TCR, TCR-HLA and TCR-CMV co-occurrence, with a repertoire-size bias correction applied to the TCR pairs. A later analysis estimated false discovery rates by permuting HLA or CMV assignments 20 times. A later analysis grouped co-occurring TCRs with DBSCAN, adding TCRdist sequence similarity when clustering within HLA-allele-positive subsets. Co-occurrence clustering excluded repertoires with fewer than 30,000 or more than 120,000 public chains, plus five with anomalous nucleotide sharing. TCRdb took over this immuneACCESS table, retaining in-frame rearrangements with V and J assigned. Such tables are incomplete; in checked studies, under half of the missing clones stem from an unresolved V gene, and the remainder is unexplained. V, J and clone size were drawn from that table, and D and trimming were deduced from the DNA. The table for this sample lists 180,000 or so clones; 80% to 90% of them were counted only once. The ten top clones hold 9.3% of the sample.

As to this clone: Its target antigen remains unknown. No clone much larger than this one lies a single base away; base qualities are absent.

The CDR3 numbers 13 residues from cysteine through phenylalanine. Kept here is only the CDR3 DNA, which spans 39 bases and is read in frame from base 1. Trimming takes 2 bases from V and 5 bases from J, and the germline ends sit 7 bases apart. The germline V gene encodes CDR1 KGHSH and CDR2 LQKENI. The source is a man in his late teens or twenties in good health and CMV-seropositive. The rearrangement combines TRBV18 with TRBJ1-5, with no D gene named confidently. Input material: PBMCs. CDR3 sequence: CASSPDIDQPQHF. In nucleotides, the sequence is TGTGCCAGCTCACCAGACATCGATCAGCCCCAGCATTTT.